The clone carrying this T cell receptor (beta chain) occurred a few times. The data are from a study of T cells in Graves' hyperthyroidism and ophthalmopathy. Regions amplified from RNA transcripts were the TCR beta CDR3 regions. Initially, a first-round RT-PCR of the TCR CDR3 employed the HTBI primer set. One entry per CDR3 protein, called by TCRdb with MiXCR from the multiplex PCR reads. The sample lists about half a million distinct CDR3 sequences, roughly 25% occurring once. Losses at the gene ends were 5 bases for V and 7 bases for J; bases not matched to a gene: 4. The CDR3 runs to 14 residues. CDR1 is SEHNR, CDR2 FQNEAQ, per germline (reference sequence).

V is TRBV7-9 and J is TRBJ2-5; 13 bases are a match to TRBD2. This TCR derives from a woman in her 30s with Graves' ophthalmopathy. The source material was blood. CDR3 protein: CASSLRLAGGTQYF. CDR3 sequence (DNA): TGTGCCAGCAGCCTTCGACTAGCGGGGGGGACCCAGTACTTC.